This T cell receptor beta chain derives from a study of regulatory T cells in long-lasting Graves disease. Regarding the study as a whole: Graves' patients with persistent disease showed TCR diversity lower than patients newly diagnosed.

Sequencing libraries for TCR beta were prepared with iRepertoire HTBI primers and Arm-PCR of CDR3 regions. From the multiplex PCR reads, TCRdb called clonotypes with MiXCR, one entry per CDR3 protein. The top ten hold 25% to 30% of the sample, which has roughly 320,000 distinct CDR3 sequences, roughly 17% seen once. This clonotype was detected ten times or more. Its antigen is still unknown. Time point meaning: newly diagnosed GD, antithyroid drugs for less than 3 months. TCR sequences were obtained from RNA taken from PBMCs. V was trimmed by 5 bases and J by 5 bases, leaving 7 bases between them. The CDR3 sequence is 12 residues long. These same data were also listed under a study on T cells in Graves' hyperthyroidism and ophthalmopathy. According to that study: Uncontrolled infection, other autoimmune disease, pregnancy or lactation barred patients from enrollment. The study used the HTBI primer set for a first-round RT-PCR of the TCR CDR3.

The receptor was isolated from a middle-aged man with Graves disease. The source material was peripheral blood mononuclear cells (PBMCs), sampled at new diagnosis, from a patient treated with antithyroid drugs. The chain couples TRBV12-3 or TRBV12-4 to TRBJ1-5, with D unresolved. The CDR3 DNA is TGTGCCAGCAGTCAAAGGTATCAGCCCCAGCATTTT. Encoded protein: CASSQRYQPQHF.